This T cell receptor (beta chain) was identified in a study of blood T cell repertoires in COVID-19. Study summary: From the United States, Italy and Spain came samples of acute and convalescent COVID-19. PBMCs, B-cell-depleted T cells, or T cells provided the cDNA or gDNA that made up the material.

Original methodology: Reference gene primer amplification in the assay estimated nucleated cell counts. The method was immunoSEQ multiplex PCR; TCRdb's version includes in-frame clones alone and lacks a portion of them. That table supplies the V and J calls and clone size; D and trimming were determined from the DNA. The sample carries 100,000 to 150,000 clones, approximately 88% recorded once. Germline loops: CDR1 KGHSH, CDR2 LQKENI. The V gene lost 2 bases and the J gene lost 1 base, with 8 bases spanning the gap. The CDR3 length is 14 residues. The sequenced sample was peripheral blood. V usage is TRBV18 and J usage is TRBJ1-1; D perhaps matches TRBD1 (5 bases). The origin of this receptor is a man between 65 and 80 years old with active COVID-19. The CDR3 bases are TGTGCCAGCTCACCAACGGGGGAGAACACTGAAGCTTTCTTT. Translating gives CASSPTGENTEAFF.